One and the same sample provided the 32 T cell receptor beta chains below, sequenced in a study of human T cells and chemical hapten exposure. Noted time point: patch test 1, 2 weeks after DPC sensitization. Treatment denoted: therapeutic diphenylcyclopropenone sensitization with weekly scalp DPC. TCRdb reanalysed the RACE reads using MiXCR and keeps one entry per CDR3 protein. The sample has a few hundred thousand distinct CDR3 sequences, approximately 4.4% seen once. This material consisted of whole blood, taken in connection with sensitization to the hapten diphenylcyclopropenone (DPC). The receptors here all came from a woman in her 50s with alopecia areata. Some clones in this sample may be carry-over from other donors' samples.

This clonotype was counted ten times or more. The genes are TRBV12-3 or TRBV12-4 and TRBJ2-1, with D tentatively TRBD1 (6 bases). This CDR3 region has 13 residues. V was pared by 3 bases and J by 8 bases, with 11 bases between. The CDR3 region is CASSFQGRDEQFF. In nucleotides, the CDR3 is TGTGCCAGCAGTTTCCAGGGGCGGGATGAGCAGTTCTTC.

This clonotype was picked up many times. The chain employs TRBV7-3 and TRBJ2-2, with D possibly TRBD1 on 5 matching bases. Trimming took off 3 bases at V and 0 bases at J, with 8 bases between the two ends. Germline assignment: CDR1 SGHTA and CDR2 FQGTGA. The CDR3 covers 15 residues. CDR3 sequence (DNA): TGTGCCAGCAGCTTGACAGCGACGAACACCGGGGAGCTGTTTTTT. Translation: CASSLTATNTGELFF.

This clonotype turned up a few times. The V and J genes are TRBV2 and TRBJ1-6; TRBD1 is a possible D gene (5 bases). CDR3 length: 13 residues. Germline CDR1 and CDR2: SNHLY and FYNNEI. The V gene lost 4 bases and the J gene lost 8 bases, with 9 bases spanning the gap. CDR3 sequence: CASSGQRYSPLHF. The CDR3 bases are TGTGCCAGCAGTGGACAGAGGTATTCACCCCTCCACTTT.

This chain uses TRBV28 with TRBJ2-3, with 7 nucleotides matching TRBD1. CDR3 length equals 13 residues. Germline V lookup: CDR1 MDHEN, CDR2 SYDVKM. V lost 7 bases to trimming and J lost 5 bases; unmatched junction nucleotides: 6. For the CDR3, the DNA is TGTGCCAGCAATGAGGACAGGCGAGATACGCAGTATTTT. It translates to CASNEDRRDTQYF.

V gene TRBV10-2 combines with J gene TRBJ2-3; 9 bases agree with TRBD1. The CDR3 is made up of 14 amino acids. From germline, CDR1 is WSHSY and CDR2 SAAADI. With V trimmed by 6 bases and J by 1 base, 2 bases remained unmatched. This CDR3 reads CASRDRGGTDTQYF. CDR3 bases: TGCGCCAGCAGGGACAGGGGCGGCACAGATACGCAGTATTTT.

This clonotype came up a few times. The rearrangement joins TRBV7-2 to TRBJ2-3; weak D call: TRBD1 (5 bases). This CDR3 spans 14 amino acids. Trimming stripped 0 bases from V and 4 bases from J, with 8 bases between. Germline V gives CDR1 SGHTA, CDR2 FQGNSA. CDR3 sequence: CASSLARAPDTQYF. CDR3 DNA: TGTGCCAGCAGCTTAGCCAGGGCTCCAGATACGCAGTATTTT.

The chain links TRBV18 to TRBJ1-6; no clear D gene. Germline CDR1 and CDR2: KGHSH and LQKENI. Between the trimmed V and J ends, which lost 0 bases and 7 bases, there was a span of 10 bases. The CDR3 totals 15 residues. The CDR3 reads CASSPPAGLNSPLHF. The CDR3 nucleotides read TGTGCCAGCTCACCACCAGCAGGATTAAATTCACCCCTCCACTTT.

The chain employs TRBV9 and TRBJ1-4; the match to TRBD1 covers 7 bases. The V and J ends lost 0 bases and 3 bases, in that order; junction bases with no gene match: 2. In germline, CDR1 is SGDLS, CDR2 YYNGEE. The CDR3 has 15 amino acids. The CDR3 loop reads CASSVGGGSNEKLFF. In nucleotides, the CDR3 is TGTGCCAGCAGCGTAGGAGGGGGCTCTAATGAAAAACTGTTTTTT. The complete variable domain, with remaining parts taken from reference TRBV9 and TRBJ1-4, reads DSGVTQTPKHLITATGQRVTLRCSPRSGDLSVYWYQQSLDQGLQFLIQYYNGEERAKGNILERFSAQQFPDLHSELNLSSLELGDSALYFCASSVGGGSNEKLFFGSGTQLSVL.

This clonotype was counted many times. This chain links TRBV9 with TRBJ1-1; D uncertain. With 3 bases removed from V and 0 bases from J, the gap between germline ends came to 21 bases. The CDR3 contains 18 residues. In germline, CDR1 is SGDLS, CDR2 YYNGEE. The CDR3 region is CASSGTGFSSGMNTEAFF. The DNA of the CDR3 is TGTGCCAGCAGCGGCACGGGCTTCAGCTCCGGTATGAACACTGAAGCTTTCTTT.

This clonotype has a handful of counts. The chain links TRBV29-1 to TRBJ1-2; D ambiguous. The germline V gene has CDR1 SQVTM and CDR2 ANQGSEA. Trimming shortened V by 6 bases and J by 12 bases, and 8 bases separated the two germline ends. The CDR3 is made up of 8 amino acids. The CDR3 DNA reads as TGCAGCGTGCCCTTGAACACCTTC. Amino acids: CSVPLNTF.

This clonotype was observed a few times. J is TRBJ1-2 and V is TRBV20-1; D remains unclear. From germline, CDR1 is DFQATT and CDR2 SNEGSKA (reference sequence). Between the trimmed V and J ends, which lost 6 bases and 8 bases, there was a span of 13 bases. This CDR3 is built from 11 residues. The CDR3 loop reads CSARNWGGYTF. CDR3 coding DNA: TGCAGTGCCCGCAACTGGGGAGGCTACACCTTC.

This clonotype showed up many times. This rearrangement joins TRBV7-9 to TRBJ2-7, with no clear D. The CDR3 contains 13 residues. Germline CDR1 SEHNR, CDR2 FQNEAQ (reference sequence). Trimming stripped 6 bases from V and 3 bases from J, with 12 bases between. The CDR3 loop is CASSPGSVYEQYF. CDR3 coding DNA: TGTGCCAGCAGTCCAGGTTCGGTCTACGAGCAGTACTTC. The complete variable domain, with remaining parts taken from reference TRBV7-9 and TRBJ2-7, reads DTGVSQNPRHKITKRGQNVTFRCDPISEHNRLYWYRQTLGQGPEFLTYFQNEAQLEKSRLLSDRFSAERPKGSFSTLEIQRTEQGDSAMYLCASSPGSVYEQYFGPGTRLTVT.

Only a few counts were recorded for this clonotype. The chain's CDR3 is CASSRDSLGEQYF. As DNA, the CDR3 is TGTGCCAGCTCGCGGGACAGCTTGGGTGAGCAGTACTTC. V usage is TRBV18 and J usage is TRBJ2-7; maybe TRBD1 (7 bases). CDR3 length equals 13 residues. Germline V gene lookup returns CDR1 KGHSH and CDR2 LQKENI. Deletions cut 6 bases from V and 7 bases from J, with 16 bases between.

This clonotype was recorded a few times. The J gene is TRBJ1-3, the V gene TRBV11-2; D is unclear. This CDR3 has 18 residues. CDR1 and CDR2 from the germline V gene are SGHAT and FQNNGV. Trimming stripped 5 bases from V and 0 bases from J, with 20 bases between. DNA for the CDR3: TGTGCCAGCAGCCGACGACATGAAGGGAGTCCCTCTGGAAACACCATATATTTT. Protein: CASSRRHEGSPSGNTIYF.

This clonotype was found many times. This chain uses TRBV27 with TRBJ2-7; a possible D gene is TRBD2 (6 bases). Trimming shortened V by 1 base and J by 2 bases, and 9 bases separated the two germline ends. In germline, CDR1 is MNHEY, CDR2 SMNVEV (reference sequence). The CDR3 length is 14 residues. CDR3 sequence (DNA): TGTGCCAGCAGTTTATTCGCGGGACCCTACGAGCAGTACTTC. Translation: CASSLFAGPYEQYF.

This clonotype was observed at least ten times. The chain links TRBV6-5 to TRBJ1-4, with 9 nucleotides matching TRBD1. The CDR3 spans 16 residues. The germline CDR1 and CDR2 sequences are MNHEY and SVGAGI. Trimming removed 2 bases from V and 7 bases from J; junction bases left unmatched: 8. The DNA of the CDR3 is TGTGCCAGCAGTTACAGTTCTACAGGGGGCTTTGAAAAACTGTTTTTT. Its translation is CASSYSSTGGFEKLFF.

This clonotype was detected a few times. The J gene is TRBJ2-3, the V gene TRBV10-3; tentative D call: TRBD2 (5 bases). Deletions cut 4 bases from V and 6 bases from J, with 14 bases between. The CDR3 has 14 residues. CDR1 and CDR2 (germline): ENHRY, SYGVKD. The CDR3 nucleotides read TGTGCCATCAGTGTCTCCGGGAAAGGCGATACGCAGTATTTT. Protein sequence: CAISVSGKGDTQYF.

There are many counts of this clonotype. V and J are TRBV7-9 and TRBJ2-2; D not certain. Germline CDR1 SEHNR, CDR2 FQNEAQ (reference sequence). The CDR3 sequence is 14 residues long. Trimming removed 5 bases from V and 4 bases from J, with 11 bases in between. CDR3 region: CASSAGLFTGELFF. DNA for the CDR3: TGTGCCAGCAGCGCCGGCCTCTTCACCGGGGAGCTGTTTTTT.

This clonotype was observed at least ten times. The chain combines TRBV2 with TRBJ2-3; D is perhaps TRBD2 (6 bases). Between the trimmed V and J ends, which lost 1 base and 0 bases, there was a span of 11 bases. The V gene's germline CDR1 is SNHLY and CDR2 FYNNEI. This CDR3 spans 16 amino acids. The CDR3 loop reads CASSEGRGLSTDTQYF. CDR3 DNA sequence: TGTGCCAGCAGTGAAGGGCGGGGCCTAAGCACAGATACGCAGTATTTT.

This clonotype came up a few times. The chain links TRBV20-1 to TRBJ2-7; D tentatively reads TRBD1 or TRBD2 (5 bases each). V was cut by 3 bases and J by 4 bases, with 13 bases left in between. CDR3 length: 13 amino acids. CDR1 and CDR2 (germline): DFQATT, SNEGSKA (reference sequence). Written as DNA, the CDR3 is TGCAGTGCTAGTCCGGGACCCGGTTACGAGCAGTACTTC. It yields the protein CSASPGPGYEQYF.

The V and J genes are TRBV5-1 and TRBJ2-3; tentatively, D is TRBD2 (5 bases). This CDR3 is 14 amino acids long. V lost 1 base, J lost 5 bases, and 11 bases lay in between. The germline CDR1 and CDR2 sequences are SGHRS and YFSETQ. Here the CDR3 DNA reads TGCGCCAGCAGCTTGCGCGAGGAGGTAGATACGCAGTATTTT. This sequence encodes CASSLREEVDTQYF.

The chain has TRBV20-1 and TRBJ1-2; TRBD1 aligns across 10 bases. CDR1 is DFQATT, CDR2 SNEGSKA, per germline (reference sequence). CDR3 length: 14 residues. J gave up 8 bases and V 0 bases, and 6 bases lay outside the gene matches. CDR3 region: CSARDGTGARGYTF. The CDR3 DNA is TGCAGTGCTAGAGATGGGACAGGGGCCCGAGGCTACACCTTC.

This clonotype came up many times. The chain joins TRBV7-2 to TRBJ1-4, with a tentative D call TRBD1 (5 bases). This CDR3 contains 13 residues. The germline CDR1 and CDR2 sequences are SGHTA and FQGNSA. The V gene lost 6 bases and the J gene lost 4 bases, with 9 bases spanning the gap. The CDR3 sequence: CASSPGVNEKLFF. The CDR3 nucleotides read TGTGCCAGCAGTCCGGGGGTTAATGAAAAACTGTTTTTT.

This clonotype occurred many times. The rearrangement uses TRBV30 and TRBJ1-3; D gene uncertain. V lost 0 bases, J lost 1 base, and 10 bases lay in between. Germline CDR1 is GTSNPN and CDR2 is SVGIG (reference sequence). The CDR3 covers 15 residues. CDR3 in amino acids: CAWSVRRGSGNTIYF. The CDR3 DNA sequence: TGTGCCTGGAGTGTACGAAGAGGGTCTGGAAACACCATATATTTT.

This clonotype showed up many times. This sequence joins TRBV25-1 and TRBJ2-7, with D maybe TRBD1 (6 bases). Per germline, CDR1 MGHDK and CDR2 SYGVNS. V gave up 4 bases and J gave up 4 bases, with 17 bases separating them. The CDR3 covers 15 residues. The CDR3 nucleotides are TGTGCCAGCAGTGCCTCGGGGACACTCCCTTACGAGCAGTACTTC. This sequence encodes CASSASGTLPYEQYF.

This clonotype was counted at least ten times. The V and J genes are TRBV20-1 and TRBJ2-7, with unresolved D. CDR3 length: 11 amino acids. Trimming removed 2 bases from V and 2 bases from J, with 4 bases in between. Germline values: CDR1 DFQATT, CDR2 SNEGSKA (reference sequence). In DNA, the CDR3 is TGCAGTGCTAGACAAACCTACGAGCAGTACTTC. Its translation: CSARQTYEQYF.

The chain joins TRBV20-1 to TRBJ2-3; 9 bases align to TRBD2. The CDR3 totals 15 residues. V lost 5 bases and J lost 5; bases outside the gene matches: 11. Per germline, CDR1 DFQATT and CDR2 SNEGSKA (reference sequence). CDR3 in amino acids: CSAPKTSGQGDTQYF. The CDR3 DNA reads TGCAGTGCTCCCAAGACTAGCGGCCAAGGAGATACGCAGTATTTT.

This clonotype has at least ten counts. The rearrangement uses TRBV29-1 and TRBJ1-1, with 7 bases identical to TRBD1. V lost 7 bases and J lost 1; bases outside the gene matches: 9. The CDR3 totals 14 residues. CDR1 is SQVTM and CDR2 is ANQGSEA in the germline V gene. CDR3 bases: TGCAGCGCTCTCGGACAGGCCTCGAACACTGAAGCTTTCTTT. Its translation is CSALGQASNTEAFF.

This clonotype was observed at least ten times. V is TRBV10-2 and J is TRBJ2-3; 9 bases are shared with TRBD2. The CDR3 is 14 amino acids. Germline CDR1 is WSHSY and CDR2 is SAAADI. With V trimmed by 10 bases and J by 2 bases, 7 bases remained unmatched. CDR3 bases: TGCGCCATCGCCCGGACTAGCGCCACAGATACGCAGTATTTT. The encoded protein is CAIARTSATDTQYF.

This clonotype was detected only a few times. The chain combines TRBV5-6 with TRBJ1-1; D possibly corresponds to TRBD1 (6 bases). CDR3 size: 15 residues. The V end lost 2 bases, the J end lost 0 bases, and 11 bases lay between the germline ends. From germline, CDR1 is SGHDT and CDR2 YYEEEE. The CDR3 region is CASSLRQAMNTEAFF. CDR3 DNA: TGTGCCAGCAGCTTACGACAGGCCATGAACACTGAAGCTTTCTTT. Full variable domain (missing parts from reference TRBV5-6 and TRBJ1-1): DAGVTQSPTHLIKTRGQQVTLRCSPKSGHDTVSWYQQALGQGPQFIFQYYEEEERQRGNFPDRFSGHQFPNYSSELNVNALLLGDSALYLCASSLRQAMNTEAFFGQGTRLTVV.

This clonotype was picked up a small number of times. The V call is TRBV2, the J call TRBJ2-7; D remains ambiguous. Trimming stripped 6 bases from V and 0 bases from J, with 9 bases between. Germline CDR1 SNHLY, CDR2 FYNNEI. The CDR3 runs to 13 residues. The CDR3 reads CASSLTNSYEQYF. CDR3 nucleotides: TGTGCCAGCAGCCTGACGAACTCCTACGAGCAGTACTTC.

This clonotype was detected ten times or more. The chain uses TRBV20-1 and TRBJ2-7, with D unresolved. The germline V gene has CDR1 DFQATT and CDR2 SNEGSKA (reference sequence). V was clipped by 0 bases and J by 9 bases, with 9 bases between them. The CDR3 sequence is 11 residues long. The CDR3 spells CSARDPPGQYF. The DNA for the CDR3 is TGCAGTGCTAGAGATCCCCCTGGGCAGTACTTC.